The rows below give T cell receptor beta chains drawn from one sample of a study of cytomegalovirus exposure and HLA in healthy donors. Here immunoSEQ multiplex PCR was the method, and the copy in TCRdb shows in-frame clones only, minus some. The sample holds about 120,000 clones, around 76% seen once. Material: PBMCs. These receptors originate from a man aged 50-60 years in good health and CMV-seropositive. Both conserved end residues are part of each CDR3. Fields, in order: J gene, V gene, D gene, CDR3 protein. The D gene is left open where the match is weak.

>.|TRBV7-2|TRBD2
CASSDTSGAIEQYF
>TRBJ2-1|TRBV4-2|TRBD2
CASSQKLAGGFYNEQFF
>TRBJ1-2|TRBV5-1|.
CASSLGTANYGYTF
>TRBJ1-1|TRBV6-5|.
CASSATGYTEAFF
>TRBJ1-1|TRBV19|.
CATRQSLNTEAFF
>.|TRBV28|.
CASSLWAGISYEQYF
>TRBJ2-1|TRBV13|.
CASSLGRGSGQFF
>TRBJ2-3|TRBV4-3|TRBD1
CASSQVGTGGADTQYF
>TRBJ2-1|TRBV11-2|.
CASSSRYNNEQFF
>TRBJ2-1|TRBV10-2|TRBD2
CASRGTSGGAWEEQFF
>TRBJ2-7|TRBV7-2|.
CASSSPALGEQYF
>TRBJ2-5|TRBV6-4|TRBD2
CARREGSPSPPSTQYF
>TRBJ1-1|TRBV27|.
CASSNRVSGITEAFF
>TRBJ1-1|TRBV19|.
CASTRTVSGEAFF
>TRBJ1-3|TRBV6-6|TRBD1
CASSLDRVFSGNTIYF
>TRBJ1-2|TRBV6-5|TRBD1
CASSYSGTEGGYTF
>TRBJ1-6|TRBV5-4|TRBD1
CASSLDRADRGNSPLHF
>TRBJ1-3|TRBV6-5|.
CASSYSTGSSGNTIYF
>TRBJ1-3|TRBV5-6|.
CASSLGGASGNTIYF
>TRBJ2-7|TRBV10-1|TRBD2
CASSEGSGGAFYEQYF
>TRBJ1-6|TRBV7-9|.
CSSSQRETTNSPLHF
>TRBJ1-1|TRBV5-1|TRBD1
CASSLAGTGNTEAFF
>TRBJ1-4|TRBV6-5|.
CASSRGGNTNEKLFF
>TRBJ1-2|TRBV18|TRBD1
CASSIQGAPDYGYTF
>TRBJ1-3|TRBV7-9|TRBD1
CASSWGQPSGNTIYF
>TRBJ1-5|TRBV2|.
CASSRGAAQPQHF
>TRBJ2-7|TRBV29-1|TRBD1
CSVEGGRGRGEQYF
>TRBJ1-3|TRBV4-3|TRBD1
CASSRLQGPDISGNTIYF